The 28 T cell receptor beta chains given below trace back to one sample, sequenced in a study of blood T cell repertoires in COVID-19. Method: immunoSEQ multiplex PCR; TCRdb's copy keeps in-frame clones and lacks some. The profile shows 34,000 or so clones, about nine tenths of them singletons. Sequencing was performed on peripheral blood. These receptors were obtained from a man aged 50-60 years with active or convalescent COVID-19.

This sequence joins TRBV7-9 and TRBJ2-7; tentatively, D is TRBD2 (5 bases). Germline V lookup: CDR1 SEHNR, CDR2 FQNEAQ (reference sequence). The CDR3 covers 14 residues. The V end was cut by 4 bases, the J end by 2 bases, with 12 bases between. For the CDR3, the DNA is TGTGCCAGCAGCTCTACGGACTCAGCCTACGAGCAGTACTTC. It specifies CASSSTDSAYEQYF.

The V gene is TRBV6-5, the J gene TRBJ2-7, with TRBD1 matching 7 bases. Germline CDR1 is MNHEY and CDR2 is SVGAGI. The CDR3 covers 13 residues. Trimming removed 5 bases from V and 4 bases from J; junction bases left unmatched: 5. The CDR3 DNA reads as TGTGCCAGCAGTAGGGGGCCCTTTTACGAGCAGTACTTC. This translates into CASSRGPFYEQYF.

The chain couples TRBV3-1 (or the pseudogene TRBV3-2) to TRBJ2-3, with 9 bases matching TRBD2. The CDR3 is made up of 14 amino acids. V shed 3 bases, J shed 9 bases, and the junction held 7 bases outside the gene matches. Germline V gives CDR1 LGHDT, CDR2 YNNKEL (reference sequence). CDR3 region: CASSHSSGIGTQYF. In DNA form, the CDR3 reads TGTGCCAGCAGCCACTCTAGCGGGATTGGCACGCAGTATTTT.

The chain carries TRBV12-3 or TRBV12-4 and TRBJ2-4; D remains unclear. The CDR3 consists of 13 residues. V lost 7 bases and J 7 bases, leaving 14 bases between the germline ends. Here the CDR3 DNA reads TGTGCCAGCACCACCAGGTGGTCTAACATTCAGTACTTC. Translated, it gives CASTTRWSNIQYF.

Details on this clone: A junction end diverges from the germline sequence, so it may reflect a read error. V is TRBV10-3 and J is TRBJ2-3; 10 bases agree with TRBD2. Germline V lookup: CDR1 ENHRY, CDR2 SYGVKD. The CDR3 extends over 16 amino acids. The CDR3 loop is CAISEFLAGVADTQYF. CDR3 in DNA: TGTGCCATCAGCGAGTTCCTAGCGGGAGTGGCAGATACGCAGTATTTT.

The sample holds one count of this clone. The CDR3 DNA follows: TGTGCCAGCAGTTTATCCCCCGGACAGGGTCATAGCAATCAGCCCCAGCATTTT. Protein: CASSLSPGQGHSNQPQHF. The V gene is TRBV27, the J gene TRBJ1-5; TRBD1 matches at 8 bases. The CDR3 consists of 18 residues. V lost 0 bases and J lost 0; bases outside the gene matches: 7. Germline V gene lookup returns CDR1 MNHEY and CDR2 SMNVEV (reference sequence).

The table lists this clone with a few counts. The V gene is TRBV11-2, the J gene TRBJ1-2; weak D call: TRBD1 (5 bases). Germline V gene sequence: CDR1 SGHAT, CDR2 FQNNGV. The CDR3 loop spans 15 amino acids. The V end was cut by 5 bases, the J end by 5 bases, with 18 bases between. This chain's CDR3 is CASSPRGPGGYGYTF. The CDR3 DNA follows: TGTGCCAGCAGCCCGCGGGGCCCGGGGGGTTATGGCTACACCTTC.

This chain connects TRBV28 to TRBJ2-1, with TRBD2 matching over 11 bases. With V trimmed by 0 bases and J by 5 bases, 6 bases remained unmatched. The CDR3 loop spans 17 amino acids. Germline CDR1 MDHEN, CDR2 SYDVKM. CDR3 DNA: TGTGCCAGCAGTTTATGGCGACTAGCGGGACTCAACAATGAGCAGTTCTTC. Encoded protein: CASSLWRLAGLNNEQFF.

J is TRBJ2-7 and V is TRBV6-2 or TRBV6-3; TRBD2 matches 12 bases. The CDR3 loop spans 19 amino acids. With V trimmed by 0 bases and J by 0 bases, 9 bases remained unmatched. CDR1 and CDR2 (germline): MNHEY, SVGEGT. In DNA form, the CDR3 reads TGTGCCAGCAGTTACTCCCCTAGCGGGAGGGCCCTAAGCTCCTACGAGCAGTACTTC. Translation: CASSYSPSGRALSSYEQYF.

This chain links TRBV14 with TRBJ2-4; TRBD2 is a possible D gene (5 bases). Trimming took off 4 bases at V and 4 bases at J, with 17 bases between the two ends. There are 16 residues in the CDR3. Germline CDR1 is SGHDN and CDR2 is FVKESK. The CDR3 here is CASSPTGETLKNIQYF. The CDR3 DNA sequence: TGTGCCAGCAGCCCAACCGGGGAGACACTTAAAAACATTCAGTACTTC.

The rearrangement uses TRBV24-1 and TRBJ1-2, with D tentatively TRBD1 (6 bases). The CDR3 is made up of 14 amino acids. Germline CDR1 reads KGHDR; CDR2 reads SFDVKD. V was cut by 7 bases and J by 2 bases, with 13 bases left in between. The DNA of the CDR3 is TGTGCCACCAGCGGAAGCAGGGGCAACTATGGCTACACCTTC. Translating gives CATSGSRGNYGYTF.

The chain uses TRBV5-4 and TRBJ1-1, with 8 bases that match TRBD1. V lost 4 bases and J lost 1; bases outside the gene matches: 6. Germline V gives CDR1 SGHNT, CDR2 YYREEE (reference sequence). The CDR3 sequence is 15 residues long. CDR3 sequence (DNA): TGTGCCAGCAGCCTACAGGGGGTCAAGAACACTGAAGCTTTCTTT. Translated, it gives CASSLQGVKNTEAFF.

The chain couples TRBV9 to TRBJ2-2; D ambiguous. Trimming removed 0 bases at V and 0 bases at J, with 6 bases between. Germline-derived CDR1 and CDR2 are SGDLS and YYNGEE. The CDR3 has 15 residues. The CDR3 reads CASSVGLSNTGELFF. CDR3 bases: TGTGCCAGCAGCGTAGGACTTTCGAACACCGGGGAGCTGTTTTTT.

This clone was seen just once. V is TRBV7-2 and J is TRBJ1-4; the match to TRBD1 covers 7 bases. After removal of 5 bases from V and 4 bases from J, the junction contained 7 bases not matched to a gene. CDR3 length: 15 amino acids. CDR1 is SGHTA and CDR2 is FQGNSA in the germline V gene. Here the CDR3 reads CASSRQQGLNEKLFF. DNA for the CDR3: TGTGCCAGCAGCAGACAACAGGGGCTTAATGAAAAACTGTTTTTT.

This rearrangement joins TRBV18 to TRBJ2-3, with D tentatively TRBD1 (6 bases). Germline CDR1 and CDR2: KGHSH and LQKENI. The CDR3 runs to 15 residues. With 4 bases removed from V and 2 bases from J, the gap between germline ends came to 13 bases. CDR3 residues: CASSQGERPTDTQYF. The CDR3 DNA follows: TGTGCCAGCTCACAGGGGGAGAGACCCACAGATACGCAGTATTTT.

This clone was seen only once. The rearrangement links TRBV28 to TRBJ2-1; 13 nucleotides line up with TRBD2. Germline CDR1 reads MDHEN; CDR2 reads SYDVKM. V dropped 4 bases and J dropped 9; count of bases not matched to a gene: 9. This CDR3 has 16 amino acids. CDR3 sequence (DNA): TGTGCCAGCAGTTCCCCTGGGACTAGCGGGATTGGTGAGCAGTTCTTC. Residues: CASSSPGTSGIGEQFF.

The V call is TRBV28, the J call TRBJ2-5, with TRBD1 matching over 9 bases. J gave up 1 base and V 1 base, and 4 bases lay outside the gene matches. The CDR3 is 16 amino acids. Germline V lookup: CDR1 MDHEN, CDR2 SYDVKM. CDR3 amino acids: CASSLSGTGPQETQYF. As DNA, the CDR3 is TGTGCCAGCAGTTTATCCGGGACAGGGCCCCAAGAGACCCAGTACTTC.

This chain connects TRBV4-1 to TRBJ1-4, with D uncertain. This CDR3 contains 12 residues. Germline V CDR1 and CDR2: MGHRA, YSYEKL. V was cut by 6 bases and J by 8 bases, with 10 bases left in between. The chain's CDR3 is CASSALEEKLFF. The CDR3 DNA follows: TGCGCCAGCAGTGCTTTAGAGGAAAAACTGTTTTTT.

The V gene is TRBV5-1, the J gene TRBJ2-7; 9 nucleotides line up with TRBD1. This CDR3 spans 16 amino acids. Germline values: CDR1 SGHRS, CDR2 YFSETQ. The V gene end was trimmed by 0 bases and the J gene end by 5 bases; junction bases not matched to a gene: 9. Written as DNA, the CDR3 is TGCGCCAGCAGCTTGGGGTGGACAGGGGACTACCACGAGCAGTACTTC. This translates into CASSLGWTGDYHEQYF.

This clone was detected once. V and J are TRBV28 and TRBJ1-6; possibly TRBD1 for D (5 bases). The CDR3 totals 16 residues. V was shortened by 6 bases and J by 0 bases, with 12 bases between the two germline ends. CDR1 and CDR2 (germline): MDHEN, SYDVKM. In DNA form, the CDR3 reads TGTGCCAGCAGCATCGGGGGGAGCTCCTATAATTCACCCCTCCACTTT. This encodes CASSIGGSSYNSPLHF.

The chain joins TRBV27 to TRBJ2-1; 9 bases match TRBD2. The V segment lost 4 bases and the J segment 9 bases; nucleotides outside the gene matches: 4. The CDR3 consists of 13 residues. Germline assignment: CDR1 MNHEY and CDR2 SMNVEV (reference sequence). The DNA for the CDR3 is TGTGCCAGCAGTTGGGGCGGGAGGGGTGAGCAGTTCTTC. This translates into CASSWGGRGEQFF.

CDR3 bases: TGTGCCAGCAGCCAGGACAGCTTCAATCAGCCCCAGCATTTT. It encodes CASSQDSFNQPQHF. The rearrangement joins TRBV7-2 to TRBJ1-5; perhaps TRBD1 as D (6 bases). Germline CDR1 reads SGHTA; CDR2 reads FQGNSA. V was pared by 5 bases and J by 3 bases, with 11 bases between. The CDR3 spans 14 residues.

The V gene is TRBV19, the J gene TRBJ1-5, with 7 bases identical to TRBD1. After removal of 6 bases from V and 6 bases from J, the junction contained 11 bases not matched to a gene. Germline V gene data show CDR1 as LNHDA and CDR2 as SQIVND (reference sequence). This CDR3 is built from 15 residues. The CDR3 DNA reads TGTGCCAGTAGCGAAGACAGGGTGGGAGGTCAGCCCCAGCATTTT. Its translation: CASSEDRVGGQPQHF.

This sequence joins TRBV28 and TRBJ2-2, with a possible D match to TRBD1 (6 bases). Germline V gene sequence: CDR1 MDHEN, CDR2 SYDVKM. This CDR3 is built from 17 residues. V was shortened by 3 bases and J by 0 bases, with 14 bases between the two germline ends. CDR3 coding DNA: TGTGCCAGCAGTTTTCTCACAGGGCCCACGAACACCGGGGAGCTGTTTTTT. Its protein product is CASSFLTGPTNTGELFF.

The genes are TRBV11-2 and TRBJ2-7; the match to TRBD1 covers 7 bases. The CDR3 is made up of 14 amino acids. With V trimmed by 5 bases and J by 0 bases, 4 bases remained unmatched. CDR1 is SGHAT and CDR2 is FQNNGV in the germline V gene. The CDR3 bases are TGTGCCAGCAGCCTGTGGGACAGCTCCTACGAGCAGTACTTC. Translated: CASSLWDSSYEQYF.

The J gene is TRBJ2-1, the V gene TRBV5-1, with D possibly being TRBD2 (6 bases). CDR1 is SGHRS, CDR2 YFSETQ, per germline. The CDR3 has 17 amino acids. Deletions cut 0 bases from V and 0 bases from J, with 13 bases between. The CDR3: CASSLVPSDLSYNEQFF. The CDR3 DNA reads TGCGCCAGCAGCTTGGTTCCTAGCGACCTCTCCTACAATGAGCAGTTCTTC.

The rearrangement uses TRBV28 and TRBJ1-3; D is uncertain. CDR3 length: 14 amino acids. V gave up 1 base and J gave up 0 bases, with 4 bases separating them. CDR1 and CDR2 from the germline V gene are MDHEN and SYDVKM. Here the CDR3 reads CASSLFLSGNTIYF. The CDR3 bases are TGTGCCAGCAGTTTATTTCTCTCTGGAAACACCATATATTTT.

The chain employs TRBV3-1 (or the pseudogene TRBV3-2) and TRBJ2-1, with D possibly matching TRBD2 (6 bases). Germline V CDR1 and CDR2: LGHDT, YNNKEL (reference sequence). The CDR3 runs to 17 residues. Trimming stripped 1 base from V and 3 bases from J, with 16 bases between. CDR3 amino acids: CASSQAALAPYYNEQFF. CDR3 nucleotide sequence: TGTGCCAGCAGCCAAGCGGCCCTAGCGCCTTACTACAATGAGCAGTTCTTC.